The rows below give T cell receptor beta chains drawn from one sample of a study of Graves' ophthalmopathy and Graves' hyperthyroidism. In TCRdb, the multiplex PCR reads were re-called with MiXCR into one record per CDR3 protein. The sample has a few hundred thousand distinct CDR3 sequences; about a sixth are singletons. Sample: peripheral blood. Receptor source: a young woman with Graves' ophthalmopathy. Each CDR3 is given with its conserved first and last residue. The order of the fields is J gene, clone size, D gene, V gene, CDR3 protein, CDR3 DNA. D genes are given only for firm matches. Clone size, where shown, is once, few, many, or a class for clones that have expanded.

TRBJ2-7,once,.,TRBV10-3,CATGVAGSGIRDEQYF,TGTGCCACCGGGGTGGCAGGGTCCGGCATTAGGGACGAGCAGTACTTC
TRBJ2-5,.,TRBD2,TRBV30,CAWSVPSGGLETQYF,TGTGCCTGGAGTGTACCCAGCGGGGGATTGGAGACCCAGTACTTC
TRBJ1-1,many,.,TRBV5-1,CASYELNTEAFF,TGCGCCAGCTACGAGCTAAACACTGAAGCTTTCTTT
TRBJ1-1,many,TRBD1,TRBV9,CASSVGGQLNTEAFF,TGTGCCAGCAGCGTAGGGGGACAGTTGAACACTGAAGCTTTCTTT
TRBJ1-1,.,TRBD1,TRBV29-1,CSAGRGPNTEAFF,TGCAGCGCCGGGAGGGGGCCGAACACTGAAGCTTTCTTT
TRBJ1-1,many,.,TRBV12-3/TRBV12-4,CASKLVPTEAFF,TGTGCCAGCAAGCTGGTGCCCACTGAAGCTTTCTTT
TRBJ2-5,.,.,TRBV28,CASSYPGTKEGETQYF,TGTGCCAGCAGTTACCCCGGGACGAAGGAGGGAGAGACCCAGTACTTC
TRBJ1-1,many,TRBD1,TRBV28,CASGPRQGLLREAFF,TGTGCCAGCGGTCCAAGACAGGGACTACTTAGGGAAGCTTTCTTT
TRBJ2-5,.,.,TRBV15,CATSSRREETRYF,TGTGCCACCAGCAGTCGTCGTGAGGAGACCCGGTACTTC
TRBJ1-2,many,.,TRBV28,CASETGTLGYGYTF,TGTGCCAGCGAGACCGGGACCTTGGGTTATGGCTACACCTTC
TRBJ1-5,many,TRBD1,TRBV2,CASSELLPGQSNQPQHF,TGTGCCAGCAGTGAACTCCTTCCGGGACAGAGCAATCAGCCCCAGCATTTT
TRBJ2-5,many,.,TRBV25-1,CASGHMKETQYF,TGTGCCAGCGGGCACATGAAAGAGACCCAGTACTTC
TRBJ1-2,.,.,TRBV6-4,CASSSNPGPIYGYTF,TGTGCCAGCAGTTCGAATCCGGGACCGATCTATGGCTACACCTTC
TRBJ2-7,many,.,TRBV29-1,CSVGKQGPNYEQYF,TGCAGCGTAGGGAAGCAGGGGCCCAACTACGAGCAGTACTTC
TRBJ2-7,many,.,TRBV29-1,CSVEWSSYEQYF,TGCAGCGTTGAATGGAGCTCCTACGAGCAGTACTTC